This record covers a single T cell receptor beta chain. Germline V CDR1 and CDR2: MDHEN, SYDVKM. The CDR3 covers 15 residues. The V end was cut by 3 bases, the J end by 10 bases, with 16 bases between. Sequenced by immunoSEQ multiplex PCR; TCRdb stores in-frame clones only, minus some. This table holds 150,000 to 170,000 clones, approximately 94% found once. This sample was taken from a study of control samples from healthy donors and cancer patients. The rearrangement links TRBV28 to TRBJ1-6; a possible D gene is TRBD1 (6 bases). Sequencing input: blood. This clonotype was sampled from a man in his forties or fifties in good health. The CDR3 spells CASSFMGGVKSPLHF. In nucleotides, the CDR3 is TGTGCCAGCAGTTTTATGGGGGGCGTAAAATCACCCCTCCACTTT.